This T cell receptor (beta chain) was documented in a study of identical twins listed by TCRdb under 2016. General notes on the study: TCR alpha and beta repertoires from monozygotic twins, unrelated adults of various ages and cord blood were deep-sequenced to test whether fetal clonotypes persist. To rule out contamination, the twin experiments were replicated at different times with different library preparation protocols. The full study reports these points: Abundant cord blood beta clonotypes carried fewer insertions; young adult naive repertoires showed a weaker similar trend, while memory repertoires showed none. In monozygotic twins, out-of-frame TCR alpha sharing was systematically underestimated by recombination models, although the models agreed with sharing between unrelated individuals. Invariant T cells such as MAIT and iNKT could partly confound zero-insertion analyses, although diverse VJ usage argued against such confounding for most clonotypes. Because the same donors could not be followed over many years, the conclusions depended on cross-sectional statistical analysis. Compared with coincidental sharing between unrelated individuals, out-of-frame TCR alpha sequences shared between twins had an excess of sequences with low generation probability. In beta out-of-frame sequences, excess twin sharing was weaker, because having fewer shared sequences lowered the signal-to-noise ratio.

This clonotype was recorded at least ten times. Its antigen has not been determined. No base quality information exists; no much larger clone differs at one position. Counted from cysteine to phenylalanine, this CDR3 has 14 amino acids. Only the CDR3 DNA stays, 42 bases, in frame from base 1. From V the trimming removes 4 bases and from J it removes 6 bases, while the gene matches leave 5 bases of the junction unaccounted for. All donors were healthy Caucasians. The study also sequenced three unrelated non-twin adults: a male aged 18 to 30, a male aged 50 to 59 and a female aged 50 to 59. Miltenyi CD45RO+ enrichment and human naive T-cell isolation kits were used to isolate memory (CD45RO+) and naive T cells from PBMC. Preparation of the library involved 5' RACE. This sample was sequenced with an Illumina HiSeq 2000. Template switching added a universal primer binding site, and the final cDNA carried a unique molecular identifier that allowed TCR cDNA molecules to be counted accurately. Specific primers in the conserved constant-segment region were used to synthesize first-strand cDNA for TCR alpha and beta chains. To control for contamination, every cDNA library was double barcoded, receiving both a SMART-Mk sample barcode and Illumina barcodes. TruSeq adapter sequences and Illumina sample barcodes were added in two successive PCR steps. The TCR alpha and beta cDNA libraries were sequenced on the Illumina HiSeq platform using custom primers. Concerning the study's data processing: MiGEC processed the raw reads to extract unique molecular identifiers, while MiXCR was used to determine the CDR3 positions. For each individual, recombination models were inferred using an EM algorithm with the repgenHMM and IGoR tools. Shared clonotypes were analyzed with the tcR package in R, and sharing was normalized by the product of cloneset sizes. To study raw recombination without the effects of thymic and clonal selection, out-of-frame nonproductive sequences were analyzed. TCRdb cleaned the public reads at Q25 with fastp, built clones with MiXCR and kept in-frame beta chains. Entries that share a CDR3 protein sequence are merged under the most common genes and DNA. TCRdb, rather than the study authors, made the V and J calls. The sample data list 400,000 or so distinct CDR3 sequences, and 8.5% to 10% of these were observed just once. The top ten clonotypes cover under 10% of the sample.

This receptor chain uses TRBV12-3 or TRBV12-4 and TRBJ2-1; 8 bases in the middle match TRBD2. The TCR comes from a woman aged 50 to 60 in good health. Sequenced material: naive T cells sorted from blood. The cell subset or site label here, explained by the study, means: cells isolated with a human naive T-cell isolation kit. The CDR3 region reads CASSSGLVTNEQFF. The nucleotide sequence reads TGTGCCAGCAGTTCGGGACTAGTAACCAATGAGCAGTTCTTC.